The clone carrying this T cell receptor (beta chain) was seen only once. This CDR3 comprises 14 residues. The ends were cut back, 4 bases at V and 5 bases at J, with 14 bases in the middle. Germline V gene lookup returns CDR1 LNHDA and CDR2 SQIVND (reference sequence). This entry belongs to a study of T cells in Graves' hyperthyroidism and ophthalmopathy. RNA transcripts gave rise to amplified TCR beta CDR3 regions. First-round RT-PCR targeting the TCR CDR3 was performed with the HTBI primer set. Via MiXCR, TCRdb re-called the multiplex PCR reads, giving one row per CDR3 protein. The table records about 600,000 distinct CDR3 sequences, roughly 15% of them present only once.

The receptor comes from a woman aged 40 to 50 with Graves' ophthalmopathy. Sequencing was carried out using blood. This chain connects TRBV19 to TRBJ1-2; the D is unclear. As DNA, the CDR3 is TGTGCCAGTAGTACCCAAGGAGGGAGGTATGGCTACACCTTC. Amino acids: CASSTQGGRYGYTF. Full variable domain (rest looked up from reference TRBV19 and TRBJ1-2): DGGITQSPKYLFRKEGQNVTLSCEQNLNHDAMYWYRQDPGQGLRLIYYSQIVNDFQKGDIAEGYSVSREKKESFPLTVTSAQKNPTAFYLCASSTQGGRYGYTFGSGTRLTVV.